Below, 18 T cell receptor beta chains from the same sample are listed, as sequenced in a study of response to subunit inactivated influenza vaccine. A single record per CDR3 protein comes from TCRdb applying MiXCR to the RT-PCR reads. This sample has roughly 500,000 distinct CDR3 sequences, with about 15% found just once. Sequences were derived from CD4+ T cells sorted from PBMCs, sampled roughly 24 months after vaccination. These receptors were obtained from a man aged 45 to 70 who received an inactivated influenza vaccine.

As for this clonotype: The junction shows a germline mismatch at one end, possibly a read error. V gene TRBV18 combines with J gene TRBJ2-7; maybe TRBD1 (6 bases). This CDR3 region has 15 residues. The germline gives CDR1 KGHSH, CDR2 LQKENI. CDR3 nucleotides: TGTGCCAGCCGAAAGGAAAGAGGGGGATCCTACCAGCAGTACTTC. This encodes CASRKERGGSYQQYF.

The chain combines TRBV6-2 or TRBV6-3 with TRBJ2-1; unclear D gene. CDR3 length: 16 amino acids. CDR1 and CDR2 (germline): MNHEY, SVGEGT. V was cut by 0 bases and J by 1 base, with 10 bases left in between. The CDR3 sequence is CASSYSWKRSYNEQFF. DNA for the CDR3: TGTGCCAGCAGTTACTCTTGGAAGCGTTCCTACAATGAGCAGTTCTTC.

This clonotype was counted ten times or more. The chain uses TRBV24-1 and TRBJ2-1; 10 bases line up with TRBD2. V lost 3 bases to trimming and J lost 2 bases; unmatched junction nucleotides: 6. The CDR3 is 17 amino acids. Germline lookup yields CDR1 KGHDR and CDR2 SFDVKD. Here the CDR3 reads CATSDDGLADAYNEQFF. Written as DNA, the CDR3 is TGTGCCACCAGTGATGACGGACTAGCGGATGCCTACAATGAGCAGTTCTTC.

This clonotype was seen more than once but under ten times. The chain has TRBV10-3 and TRBJ2-1; 9 bases agree with TRBD2. Trimming removed 5 bases from V and 6 bases from J; junction bases left unmatched: 5. The CDR3 runs to 14 residues. In germline, CDR1 is ENHRY, CDR2 SYGVKD. CDR3 amino acids: CAISPTSGLNEQFF. In DNA form, the CDR3 reads TGTGCCATCAGTCCTACTAGCGGGCTCAATGAGCAGTTCTTC.

This clonotype has more than one count but fewer than ten. V and J are TRBV6-5 and TRBJ1-2, with D perhaps TRBD1 (5 bases). From germline, CDR1 is MNHEY and CDR2 SVGAGI. V lost 6 bases to trimming and J lost 8 bases, with 19 bases between them. The CDR3 consists of 14 residues. This CDR3 is CASSLRPGGDGYTF. As DNA, the CDR3 is TGTGCCAGCAGCTTACGCCCGGGCGGGGACGGCTACACCTTC.

This chain connects TRBV6-5 to TRBJ2-7, with D perhaps given as TRBD1 or TRBD2 (5 bases each). This CDR3 comprises 16 residues. CDR1 and CDR2 (germline): MNHEY, SVGAGI. Trimming took 4 bases from V and 3 from J, leaving 19 bases between them. The CDR3 nucleotides are TGTGCCAGCAGTTGGGGACCGGAGCGAGGGAACTACGAGCAGTACTTC. It codes for CASSWGPERGNYEQYF.

This clonotype was detected many times. The chain carries TRBV6-2 or TRBV6-3 and TRBJ2-2, with TRBD1 matching 7 bases. The CDR3 contains 16 residues. CDR1 and CDR2 (germline): MNHEY, SVGEGT. After removal of 0 bases from V and 8 bases from J, the junction contained 9 bases not matched to a gene. The CDR3 loop reads CASSYSWTGAVGELFF. The CDR3, as DNA: TGTGCCAGCAGTTACTCCTGGACAGGAGCCGTAGGGGAGCTGTTTTTT.

This clonotype appeared many times. The chain employs TRBV3-1 and TRBJ2-5; the match to TRBD1 covers 7 bases. The germline CDR1 and CDR2 sequences are LGHDT and YNNKEL (reference sequence). V lost 3 bases, J lost 1 base, and 2 bases stayed unmatched. The CDR3 has 14 amino acids. The CDR3 sequence is CASSHRGSQETQYF. CDR3 bases: TGTGCCAGCAGCCACAGGGGGAGCCAAGAGACCCAGTACTTC.

The V call is TRBV29-1, the J call TRBJ1-1, with D maybe TRBD1 (5 bases). V was cut by 6 bases and J by 6 bases, with 20 bases left in between. CDR1 SQVTM and CDR2 ANQGSEA come from the germline V gene. The CDR3 spans 14 residues. This CDR3 reads CSVALGGGLAEAFF. CDR3 coding DNA: TGCAGCGTCGCCTTGGGGGGGGGATTGGCTGAAGCTTTCTTT.

This clonotype has just a few counts. V gene TRBV7-9 combines with J gene TRBJ2-2; TRBD1 might be the D (5 bases). CDR3 size: 14 residues. CDR1 is SEHNR and CDR2 is FQNEAQ in the germline V gene (reference sequence). Between the trimmed V and J ends, which lost 5 bases and 1 base, there was a span of 8 bases. Written as DNA, the CDR3 is TGTGCCAGCAGCAATGGACAGAACACCGGGGAGCTGTTTTTT. Translating it yields CASSNGQNTGELFF.

Comments on this clonotype: The conserved phenylalanine or tryptophan normally closing the CDR3 is absent here, so this likely arose from a read error. The chain joins TRBV3-1 to TRBJ1-1; maybe TRBD1 (5 bases). The CDR3 spans 14 residues. With 5 bases removed from V and 0 bases from J, the gap between germline ends came to 10 bases. Germline V gene sequence: CDR1 LGHDT, CDR2 YNNKEL (reference sequence). The CDR3, as DNA: TGTGCCAGCAGCGCGACAGCGTTGAACACTGAAGCTTTCTAT. Amino acids: CASSATALNTEAFY.

The chain uses TRBV5-1 and TRBJ2-1; D is uncertain. The ends were cut back, 0 bases at V and 8 bases at J, with 18 bases in the middle. The CDR3 has 16 residues. Germline values: CDR1 SGHRS, CDR2 YFSETQ. CDR3 DNA sequence: TGCGCCAGCAGCTTGGTGGGTGGGGATATTACGGATGAGCAGTTCTTC. Protein product: CASSLVGGDITDEQFF.

The chain combines TRBV10-3 with TRBJ2-1; 7 nucleotides align to TRBD2. The trim removed 5 bases at V and 5 bases at J, leaving 6 bases unmatched. Germline CDR1 ENHRY, CDR2 SYGVKD. This CDR3 is built from 14 residues. The CDR3 DNA is TGTGCCATCAGTCGGCTAGCGGACAACAATGAGCAGTTCTTC. Protein product: CAISRLADNNEQFF.

This clonotype was detected only a few times. The chain recombines TRBV11-2 with TRBJ2-3; no clear D gene. CDR1 and CDR2 from the germline V gene are SGHAT and FQNNGV. Between the trimmed V and J ends, which lost 5 bases and 0 bases, there was a span of 15 bases. This CDR3 is built from 16 residues. The CDR3 here is CASSARTDLSTDTQYF. The CDR3 nucleotides are TGTGCCAGCAGCGCCCGGACGGACCTTAGCACAGATACGCAGTATTTT.

The V and J genes are TRBV5-1 and TRBJ2-7; no reliable D call. V lost 0 bases to trimming and J lost 5 bases, with 6 bases between them. The CDR3 sequence is 12 residues long. Per germline, CDR1 SGHRS and CDR2 YFSETQ. CDR3: CASSLVPDEQYF. CDR3 in DNA: TGCGCCAGCAGCTTGGTTCCGGACGAGCAGTACTTC.

This chain uses TRBV10-2 with TRBJ2-7; D is uncertain. The CDR3 spans 13 residues. CDR1 is WSHSY and CDR2 is SAAADI in the germline V gene. V lost 3 bases, J lost 3 bases, and 9 bases lay in between. CDR3 nucleotide sequence: TGCGCCAGCAGTGAACTGAGGCACTACGAGCAGTACTTC. This sequence encodes CASSELRHYEQYF.

This chain links TRBV5-4 with TRBJ2-1; 9 nucleotides agree with TRBD2. Germline trimming cut 4 bases from V and 3 bases from J; bases unmatched to any gene: 5. CDR3 length: 15 amino acids. The germline V gene has CDR1 SGHNT and CDR2 YYREEE (reference sequence). The CDR3, as DNA: TGTGCCAGCAGCACGGCGGGGGGGGTCTACAATGAGCAGTTCTTC. Translation: CASSTAGGVYNEQFF.

This clonotype came up a few times. The rearrangement uses TRBV20-1 and TRBJ2-3, with TRBD2 matching 10 bases. Germline V gene data show CDR1 as DFQATT and CDR2 as SNEGSKA (reference sequence). Losses at the gene ends were 3 bases for V and 4 bases for J; bases not matched to a gene: 4. The CDR3 has 14 residues. The CDR3 sequence: CSASSGLAADTQYF. The CDR3 nucleotides read TGCAGTGCTAGCTCCGGACTAGCGGCAGATACGCAGTATTTT.